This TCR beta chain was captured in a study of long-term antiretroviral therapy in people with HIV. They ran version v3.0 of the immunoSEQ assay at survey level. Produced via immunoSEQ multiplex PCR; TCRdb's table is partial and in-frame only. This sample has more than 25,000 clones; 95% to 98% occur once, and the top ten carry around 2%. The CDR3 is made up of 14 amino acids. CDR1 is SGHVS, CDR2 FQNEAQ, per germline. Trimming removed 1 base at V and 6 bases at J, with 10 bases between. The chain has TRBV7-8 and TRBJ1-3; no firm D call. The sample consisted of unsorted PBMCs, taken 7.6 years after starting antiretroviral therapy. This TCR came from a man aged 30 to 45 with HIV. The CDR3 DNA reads TGTGCCAGCAGCTTAGATGAATATTCAAACACCATATATTTT. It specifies CASSLDEYSNTIYF.